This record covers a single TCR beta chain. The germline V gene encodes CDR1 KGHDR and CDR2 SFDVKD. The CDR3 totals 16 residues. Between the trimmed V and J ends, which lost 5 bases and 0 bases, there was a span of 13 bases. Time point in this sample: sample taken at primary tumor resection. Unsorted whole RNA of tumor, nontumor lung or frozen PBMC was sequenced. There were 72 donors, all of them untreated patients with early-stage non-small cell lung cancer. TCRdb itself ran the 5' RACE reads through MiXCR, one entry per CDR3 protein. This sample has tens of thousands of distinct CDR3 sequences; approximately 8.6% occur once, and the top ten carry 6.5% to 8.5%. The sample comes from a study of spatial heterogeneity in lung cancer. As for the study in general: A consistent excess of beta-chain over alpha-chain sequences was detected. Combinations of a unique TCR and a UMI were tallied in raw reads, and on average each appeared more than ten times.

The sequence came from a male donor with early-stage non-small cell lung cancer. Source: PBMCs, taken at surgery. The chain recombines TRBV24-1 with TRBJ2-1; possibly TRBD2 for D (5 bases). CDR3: CATSGGGRSSYNEQFF. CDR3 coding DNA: TGTGCCACCAGTGGAGGAGGCAGGAGCTCCTACAATGAGCAGTTCTTC.